The clone carrying this T cell receptor beta chain was seen just once. Its antigen is unknown. The data were obtained in a study of radiotherapy plus CTLA-4 blockade in lung cancer. On the study more broadly: An objective response was seen in about 17% of patients, and disease control in about 31%.

The CDR3 length is 15 residues. Germline-derived CDR1 and CDR2 are LNHNV and YYDKDF (reference sequence). V lost 1 base, J lost 3 bases, and 12 bases lay in between. Method: immunoSEQ multiplex PCR; TCRdb's copy keeps in-frame clones and lacks some. Among roughly 110,000 clones listed, under 90% were seen once. Findings and caveats of the study: In blood, early T cell clone dynamics reportedly predicted response best, together with interferon-beta. There was expansion of tumor-derived TCR clones in blood after radiotherapy plus ipilimumab.

V usage is TRBV15 and J usage is TRBJ1-1; perhaps TRBD1 as D (5 bases). The clonotype comes from a human donor with non-small cell lung cancer that progressed on radiotherapy plus ipilimumab. Some clones in this sample may be carry-over from other donors' samples. Sequencing used peripheral blood, obtained from a patient treated with radiotherapy plus ipilimumab. This CDR3 is CATSRVGGDDTEAFF. The CDR3 DNA sequence: TGTGCCACCAGCAGAGTAGGAGGGGATGACACTGAAGCTTTCTTT.